One T cell receptor beta chain is described in this entry. The count of this clone is one. The clone's antigen remains unknown. Base qualities are not recorded, but no much larger clone differs from it by a single base. This record belongs to a study of PD-1 blockade in classical Hodgkin lymphoma (dated by TCRdb to the early 2020s). About the study as a whole: Nivolumab dosing was 3 mg/kg intravenously every 2 weeks, continuing until either disease progression or unacceptable toxicity. A peripheral blood immune signature of response to PD-1 blockade in classical Hodgkin lymphoma was defined using TCR beta sequencing and CyTOF. Beyond this particular receptor, the publication reports: CD4+ but not CD8+ TCR diversity rose significantly by C4D1 (p=0.0027 vs p=0.16), most apparent in complete responders (p=0.02). Only a single clinical trial cohort was studied, and what caused the repertoire differences, possibly disease activity or prior therapy, remained undefined. Baseline TCR diversity was reported to be lower in newly diagnosed patients than in healthy donors, and even lower in relapsed/refractory patients. Lower diversity was seen in patients whose nivolumab began less than 1 year after ASCT, and these patients were left out of later analyses so that immune reconstitution would not confound the results. Trial patients with a complete response had baseline diversity similar to that of newly diagnosed patients, while partial responders and progressors had significantly lower diversity.

Reading from cysteine to phenylalanine, the CDR3 counts 14 amino acids. Only CDR3 DNA is held: 42 bases, read in frame from base 1. CDR1 is given as MNHNS and CDR2 as SASEGT, both from the germline V gene. Deletion took 6 bases off V and 1 base off J, with a span of 10 bases between the germline ends. The time point label, as the study defines it: cycle 2 day 1 (C2D1) of nivolumab. Every trial patient had relapsed following autologous stem cell transplantation, and prior brentuximab vedotin exposure was what differed among cohorts A, B and C. The trial cohort included roughly 60 patients with relapsed/refractory classical Hodgkin lymphoma, and each patient had a best overall response of complete response, partial response or progressive disease. In the multi-cohort phase II CheckMate 205 trial, trial patients received single-agent nivolumab. Best overall response was determined by an independent review committee according to the 2007 International Working Group response criteria. Trial PBMCs were obtained immediately prior to nivolumab initiation (C1D1) and on therapy at cycle 2 day 1 and cycle 4 day 1. Peripheral blood was collected in 8 mL Vacutainer Cell Preparation Tubes, from which PBMCs were isolated by centrifugation and then cryopreserved.

Genomic DNA was extracted with the Qiagen DNeasy kit from unsorted PBMCs and from negatively selected CD4+ and CD8+ fractions. Amplification of TCR beta CDR3 regions was done by immunoSEQ multiplex PCR with primers that anneal to V and J segments. A synthetic immune receptor repertoire was used to minimize amplification bias, and any residual bias was removed computationally once sequencing was done. Per the authors' processing: Repertoire diversity was quantified as the Shannon entropy index using custom Python scripts. The unsorted, CD4+ and CD8+ repertoires were each analyzed separately, with the exception of combined analyses, where CD4+ and CD8+ sequences were merged in silico. Clonal expansion was defined as a frequency increase of at least 2-fold after treatment compared with C1D1, and clones undetected at baseline were assigned a pseudocount of 0.5. Clones with 0 or 1 copy at C1D1 were classified as singleton clones, and clones with 2 or more copies were classified as non-singleton clones. By matching protein sequences in sorted samples from the same patient, clones expanded in unsorted samples were annotated as CD4+, CD8+ or unknown. Wilcoxon tests on paired samples were used to test changes in diversity from C1D1 to C4D1. Not all clones reach the TCRdb copy of this immuneACCESS table, which keeps in-frame sequences only. Checked studies attribute under half of the gap to unresolved V genes and leave the rest unexplained. That table gives V, J and clone size, and the DNA gave D and trimming. Present in this sample are more than 85,000 clones, 92% of which were seen just once. The ten largest clones take up 2.6% of the sample.

The TCR comes from a human donor with classical Hodgkin lymphoma. The source was peripheral blood mononuclear cells (PBMCs), collected before the second cycle of nivolumab. This chain is built from TRBV6-1 and TRBJ2-1, with a tentative D gene TRBD1 over 6 matching bases. The DNA sequence is TGTGCCAGCAGGAGGGACATTTCCTACAATGAGCAGTTCTTC. This encodes CASRRDISYNEQFF.